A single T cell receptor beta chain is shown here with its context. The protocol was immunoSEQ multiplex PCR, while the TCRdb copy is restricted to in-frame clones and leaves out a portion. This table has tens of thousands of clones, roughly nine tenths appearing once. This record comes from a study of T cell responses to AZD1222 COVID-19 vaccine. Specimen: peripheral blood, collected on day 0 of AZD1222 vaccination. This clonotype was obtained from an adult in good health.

CDR3 bases: TGTGCCAGCACCATAAGGGGGGCCGGGACTCAATTCGAAGCTTTCTTT. Translating gives CASTIRGAGTQFEAFF. The chain links TRBV28 to TRBJ1-1, with D perhaps matching TRBD1 (6 bases). This CDR3 region has 16 residues. CDR1 and CDR2 from the germline V gene are MDHEN and SYDVKM. The V and J ends lost 7 bases and 8 bases respectively, with 26 bases between them.